The 15 T cell receptor beta chains listed next were all sequenced from one sample in a study of blood T cell repertoires in COVID-19. The assay was immunoSEQ multiplex PCR, and TCRdb's table has in-frame clones only and misses some. The data hold tens of thousands of clones, with roughly 70% observed a single time. The sample comprised peripheral blood. These receptors were collected from a man aged 80 or over with acute or convalescent COVID-19.

V usage is TRBV27 and J usage is TRBJ2-5; no definite D call. V lost 7 bases and J 5 bases, leaving 11 bases between the germline ends. From germline, CDR1 is MNHEY and CDR2 SMNVEV (reference sequence). The CDR3 has 12 amino acids. CDR3 nucleotide sequence: TGTGCCAGCACCGATTGGCAGGAGACCCAGTACTTC. This translates into CASTDWQETQYF.

The table lists this clone with a count of one. This chain links TRBV6-5 with TRBJ2-7; 8 nucleotides align to TRBD1. Germline loops: CDR1 MNHEY, CDR2 SVGAGI. The CDR3 spans 14 residues. The V segment lost 7 bases and the J segment 2 bases; nucleotides outside the gene matches: 7. CDR3 in amino acids: CASTSTGAAYEQYF. The CDR3 nucleotides read TGTGCCAGCACGTCGACAGGGGCCGCCTACGAGCAGTACTTC.

The rearrangement joins TRBV7-9 to TRBJ1-1, with a tentative D call TRBD1 (6 bases). The CDR3 is 13 amino acids. Trimming took 2 bases from V and 11 from J, leaving 15 bases between them. Germline V gives CDR1 SEHNR, CDR2 FQNEAQ (reference sequence). The chain's CDR3 is CASSLRAGDSAFF. Here the CDR3 DNA reads TGTGCCAGCAGCTTAAGGGCAGGGGATTCGGCTTTCTTT.

This clone was recorded a few times. The chain links TRBV5-4 to TRBJ2-5; 8 positions match TRBD2. The germline V gene encodes CDR1 SGHNT and CDR2 YYREEE (reference sequence). The CDR3 loop spans 16 amino acids. V was pared by 4 bases and J by 2 bases, with 10 bases of the junction left unmatched. CDR3 sequence reads: CASSPGRASGQETQYF. CDR3 bases: TGTGCCAGCAGCCCGGGGAGGGCTAGCGGGCAAGAGACCCAGTACTTC.

The chain combines TRBV12-3 or TRBV12-4 with TRBJ2-7; D not certain. The CDR3 runs 12 residues. V lost 8 bases and J lost 1, with 9 bases in between. The CDR3: CASGTQSYEQYF. DNA for the CDR3: TGTGCCAGCGGTACCCAGTCCTACGAGCAGTACTTC.

This chain joins TRBV27 and TRBJ2-7; 10 bases fit TRBD2. Germline V CDR1 and CDR2: MNHEY, SMNVEV (reference sequence). Trimming took 3 bases from V and 5 from J; bases not matched to a gene: 7. CDR3 size: 15 residues. This CDR3 is CASSLASGRAHEQYF. The DNA for the CDR3 is TGTGCCAGCAGTTTGGCCAGCGGGAGGGCCCACGAGCAGTACTTC.

This chain joins TRBV7-2 and TRBJ2-1, with D possibly being TRBD2 (6 bases). The CDR3 extends over 14 amino acids. V gave up 4 bases and J gave up 7 bases, with 14 bases separating them. CDR1 SGHTA and CDR2 FQGNSA come from the germline V gene. The CDR3 DNA reads TGTGCCAGCAGCTCGTGGAGGGCCTTGAATGAGCAGTTCTTC. Amino acid sequence: CASSSWRALNEQFF.

This clone was observed a few times. The chain has TRBV5-5 and TRBJ2-7, with 12 positions matching TRBD2. Trimming at V came to 2 bases and at J to 1 base, leaving 4 bases not matched to a gene. CDR3 size: 16 residues. From germline, CDR1 is SGHKS and CDR2 YYEKEE (reference sequence). The DNA of the CDR3 is TGTGCCAGCAGCTTAGGGCTAGCGGGAGGGTCCTACGAGCAGTACTTC. It specifies CASSLGLAGGSYEQYF.

Only a few counts were recorded for this clone. The chain is built from TRBV3-1 (or the pseudogene TRBV3-2) and TRBJ2-3, with 8 bases fitting TRBD2. Germline values: CDR1 LGHDT, CDR2 YNNKEL (reference sequence). The CDR3 totals 14 residues. The ends lost 4 bases at V and 6 bases at J; junction bases unmatched: 6. The CDR3 DNA reads as TGTGCCAGCAGCCTTGGACTAGCTGGTGATACGCAGTATTTT. This translates into CASSLGLAGDTQYF.

CDR3 DNA sequence: TGTGCCAGCAGTGAAGACGGGACTCCGAGGAATGAGCAGTTCTTC. It translates to CASSEDGTPRNEQFF. V and J are TRBV2 and TRBJ2-1; D might be TRBD2 (6 bases). Germline values: CDR1 SNHLY, CDR2 FYNNEI. V lost 1 base and J lost 7, with 14 bases in between. The CDR3 totals 15 residues.

The gene calls are TRBV10-3 and TRBJ2-1, with 9 bases that match TRBD2. This CDR3 is built from 14 residues. The V and J ends lost 7 bases and 5 bases, in that order; junction bases with no gene match: 6. Germline lookup yields CDR1 ENHRY and CDR2 SYGVKD. The CDR3 reads CAIKRTSDNNEQFF. The CDR3 DNA reads TGTGCCATCAAAAGGACTAGCGATAACAATGAGCAGTTCTTC.

The sample holds a few counts of this clone. V is TRBV3-1 (or the pseudogene TRBV3-2) and J is TRBJ1-2; no definite D call. This CDR3 is 14 amino acids long. Germline values: CDR1 LGHDT, CDR2 YNNKEL (reference sequence). V shed 1 base and J shed 2 bases, with 8 bases lying between them. The CDR3 sequence: CASSQGWQNYGYTF. The CDR3 nucleotides read TGTGCCAGCAGCCAAGGGTGGCAAAACTATGGCTACACCTTC.

The chain is built from TRBV5-1 and TRBJ2-5; 7 nucleotides align to TRBD2. CDR3 size: 16 residues. Trimming at V came to 0 bases and at J to 4 bases, leaving 9 bases not matched to a gene. CDR1 SGHRS and CDR2 YFSETQ come from the germline V gene. CDR3 protein: CASSLAGLGGAETQYF. Written as DNA, the CDR3 is TGCGCCAGCAGCTTGGCGGGACTGGGAGGGGCAGAGACCCAGTACTTC.

The chain recombines TRBV28 with TRBJ1-6, with D unclear. This CDR3 spans 16 amino acids. V was clipped by 6 bases and J by 1 base, with 13 bases between them. Germline CDR1 MDHEN, CDR2 SYDVKM. The CDR3 loop is CASSHAEVSYNSPLHF. The CDR3 DNA sequence: TGTGCCAGCAGCCATGCGGAGGTTTCCTATAATTCACCCCTCCACTTT.

The rearrangement uses TRBV11-2 and TRBJ2-7, with D maybe TRBD1 (6 bases). CDR3 length: 15 amino acids. V was shortened by 5 bases and J by 0 bases, with 14 bases between the two germline ends. CDR1 is SGHAT, CDR2 FQNNGV, per germline. CDR3 sequence: CASSLLLDSSYEQYF. CDR3 nucleotide sequence: TGTGCCAGCAGCCTTTTGTTGGACAGCTCCTACGAGCAGTACTTC. Full variable domain (outside the CDR3, taken from reference TRBV11-2 and TRBJ2-7): EAGVAQSPRYKIIEKRQSVAFWCNPISGHATLYWYQQILGQGPKLLIQFQNNGVVDDSQLPKDRFSAERLKGVDSTLKIQPAKLEDSAVYLCASSLLLDSSYEQYFGPGTRLTVT.